The sample holds one count of the clone carrying this T cell receptor beta chain. Its target is not known. Germline-derived CDR1 and CDR2 are MDHEN and SYDVKM. V dropped 3 bases and J dropped 3 bases, with 11 bases sitting between them. The CDR3 sequence is 14 residues long. These data are taken from a study of cytomegalovirus exposure and HLA in healthy donors. Study results and limitations: A link between a missense DCLRE1C variant and TCR beta V- and J-gene trimming emerged from a later analysis.

The PCR had 60 Vbeta and 13 Jbeta primers. The protocol was immunoSEQ multiplex PCR, while the TCRdb copy is restricted to in-frame clones and leaves out a portion. The sample lists fewer than 85,000 clones, roughly four fifths occurring once. V usage is TRBV28 and J usage is TRBJ1-1, with unresolved D. The clonotype originates from a male donor in good health and CMV-seropositive. Sequences were obtained from PBMCs. CDR3 in DNA: TGTGCCAGCAGTTTTCTCCCCGGGGACACTGAAGCTTTCTTT. It encodes CASSFLPGDTEAFF.